The clone carrying this T cell receptor beta chain was counted only a few times. Library preparation (for TCRbeta) was performed with unique molecular identifiers. TCRdb re-called the PCR reads through MiXCR, storing one row per CDR3 protein. Of 300,000 or so distinct CDR3 sequences listed, nearly 10% are singletons. Trimming took off 0 bases at V and 8 bases at J, with 16 bases between the two ends. CDR3 size: 15 residues. Germline V lookup: CDR1 MGHRA, CDR2 YSYEKL. This sample stems from a study of T-cell reconstitution after alpha-beta-depleted transplantation in children. Sequencing was performed on PBMCs from the stem cell graft donor, taken from the stem cell graft. The source of this sequence is a human donor who donated a stem cell graft to a child with SCID. The chain uses TRBV4-1 and TRBJ1-1, with unresolved D. The CDR3 bases are TGCGCCAGCAGCCAAGAGCCCGGCTCAAGTAGGGAAGCTTTCTTT. Protein: CASSQEPGSSREAFF.